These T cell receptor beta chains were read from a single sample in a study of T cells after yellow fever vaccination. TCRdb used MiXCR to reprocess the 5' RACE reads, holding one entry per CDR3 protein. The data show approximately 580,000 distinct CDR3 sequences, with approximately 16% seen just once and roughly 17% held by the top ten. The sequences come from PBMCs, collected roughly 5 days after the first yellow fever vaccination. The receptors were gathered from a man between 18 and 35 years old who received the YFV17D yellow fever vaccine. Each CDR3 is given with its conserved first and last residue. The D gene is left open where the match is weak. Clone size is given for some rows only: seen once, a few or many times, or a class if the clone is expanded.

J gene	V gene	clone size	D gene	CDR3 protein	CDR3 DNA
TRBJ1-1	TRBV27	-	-	CASNPTRSGTEAFF	TGTGCCAGCAACCCGACAAGGTCGGGCACTGAAGCTTTCTTT
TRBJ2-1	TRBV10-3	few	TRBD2	CAIRGLAGGDEQFF	TGTGCCATCAGAGGACTAGCGGGGGGCGATGAGCAGTTCTTC
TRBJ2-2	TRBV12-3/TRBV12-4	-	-	CASKVSAGELFF	TGTGCCAGCAAAGTAAGCGCCGGGGAGCTGTTTTTT
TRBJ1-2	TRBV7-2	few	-	CASSPPPGQSYGYTF	TGTGCCAGCAGCCCCCCTCCGGGACAATCCTATGGCTACACCTTC
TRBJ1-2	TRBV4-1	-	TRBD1	CASSQRGDTGGTF	TGCGCCAGCAGCCAAAGAGGGGACACAGGGGGCACCTTC
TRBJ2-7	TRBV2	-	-	CATTGTLAYEQYF	TGTGCCACCACCGGGACACTGGCCTACGAGCAGTACTTC
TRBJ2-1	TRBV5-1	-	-	CASSPLGGLVGYNEQFF	TGCGCCAGCAGTCCGTTAGGGGGTCTAGTAGGCTACAATGAGCAGTTCTTC
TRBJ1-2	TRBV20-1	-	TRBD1	CSAPRGEGQYGYTF	TGCAGTGCTCCCCGTGGGGAGGGACAGTATGGCTACACCTTC
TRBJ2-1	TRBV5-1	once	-	CASSLGGPTVQFF	TGCGCCAGCAGCTTGGGGGGTCCGACGGTGCAGTTCTTC
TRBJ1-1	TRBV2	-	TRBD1	CASNPTGVNTEAFF	TGTGCCAGCAACCCGACAGGGGTAAACACTGAAGCTTTCTTT
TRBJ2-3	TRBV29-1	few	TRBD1	CSVPRGRGRTDTQYF	TGCAGCGTGCCCCGGGGCAGGGGGCGCACAGATACGCAGTATTTT
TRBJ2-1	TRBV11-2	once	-	CASSRAYEQFF	TGTGCCAGCAGCCGCGCCTATGAGCAGTTCTTC
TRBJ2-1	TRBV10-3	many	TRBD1	CAITRQGGNEQFF	TGTGCCATCACCCGACAGGGGGGGAATGAGCAGTTCTTC
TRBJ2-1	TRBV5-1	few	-	CASSSGRMNEQFF	TGCGCCAGCAGCTCGGGACGGATGAATGAGCAGTTCTTC
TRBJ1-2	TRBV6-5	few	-	CASSSPVLGYTF	TGTGCCAGCAGCTCCCCGGTCCTTGGCTACACCTTC
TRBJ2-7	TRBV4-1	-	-	CASSQGGLSSYEQYF	TGCGCCAGCAGCCAAGGTGGACTAAGCTCCTACGAGCAGTACTTC
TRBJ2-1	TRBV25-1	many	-	CASSEFSVGPPFF	TGTGCCAGCAGTGAATTTAGTGTGGGACCCCCGTTCTTC
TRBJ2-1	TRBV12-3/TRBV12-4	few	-	CASSEGGLDEQFF	TGTGCCAGCAGCGAAGGAGGGCTGGATGAGCAGTTCTTC
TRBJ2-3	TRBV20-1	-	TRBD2	CSARGLAGKTDTQYF	TGCAGTGCTAGAGGACTAGCGGGGAAAACAGATACGCAGTATTTT
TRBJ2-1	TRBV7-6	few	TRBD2	CASSKSGGHSDEQFF	TGTGCCAGCAGCAAAAGCGGGGGCCACTCCGATGAGCAGTTCTTC
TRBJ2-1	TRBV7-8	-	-	CASSLIFGGSSYNEQFF	TGTGCCAGCAGCTTAATCTTTGGTGGAAGCTCCTACAATGAGCAGTTCTTC
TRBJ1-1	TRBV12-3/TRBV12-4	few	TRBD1	CASSTGTVGTEAFF	TGTGCCAGCAGCACCGGGACAGTAGGCACTGAAGCTTTCTTT
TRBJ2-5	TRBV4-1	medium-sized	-	CASSQGAGITQETQYF	TGCGCCAGCAGCCAAGGCGCCGGGATCACACAAGAGACCCAGTACTTC
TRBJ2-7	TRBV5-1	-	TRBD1	CASSPTGTGGLYEQYF	TGCGCCAGCAGCCCTACCGGGACAGGGGGCCTCTACGAGCAGTACTTC
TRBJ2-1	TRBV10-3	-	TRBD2	CATLTSGPYNEQFF	TGTGCCACTCTGACTAGCGGACCTTACAATGAGCAGTTCTTC
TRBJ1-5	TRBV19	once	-	CASCQTGYSNQPQHF	TGTGCCAGCTGTCAGACAGGCTATAGCAATCAGCCCCAGCATTTT
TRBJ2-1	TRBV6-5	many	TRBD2	CASSLSSSGEYNEQFF	TGTGCCAGCAGTTTATCGTCTAGCGGGGAGTACAATGAGCAGTTCTTC
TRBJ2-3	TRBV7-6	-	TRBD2	CASSPGLAGGPDTQYF	TGTGCCAGCAGCCCGGGACTAGCGGGGGGCCCAGATACGCAGTATTTT
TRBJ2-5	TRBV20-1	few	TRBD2	CSARIGLVQKTQYF	TGCAGTGCTAGAATAGGACTAGTCCAAAAGACCCAGTACTTC
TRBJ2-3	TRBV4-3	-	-	CASSQAGLTADTQYF	TGCGCCAGCAGCCAGGCGGGGTTAACAGCAGATACGCAGTATTTT
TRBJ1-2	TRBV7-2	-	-	CASSLEPLSIGYTF	TGTGCCAGCAGCTTAGAACCGCTATCTATCGGCTACACCTTC
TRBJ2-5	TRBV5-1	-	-	CASSLGVWETQYF	TGCGCCAGCAGCTTGGGGGTGTGGGAGACCCAGTACTTC
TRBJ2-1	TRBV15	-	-	CATSRDLYEQFF	TGTGCCACCAGCAGAGATCTCTATGAGCAGTTCTTC
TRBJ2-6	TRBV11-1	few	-	CASSLGRSARHFSSGANVLTF	TGTGCCAGCAGCTTAGGTCGTTCGGCCAGGCACTTCTCCTCTGGGGCCAACGTCCTGACTTTC
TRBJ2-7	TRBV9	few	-	CASSVDGGKPYEQYF	TGTGCCAGCAGCGTAGATGGGGGCAAGCCCTACGAGCAGTACTTC
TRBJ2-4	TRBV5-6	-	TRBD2	CASSYPLGGNIQYF	TGTGCCAGCAGCTACCCACTGGGGGGGAACATTCAGTACTTC
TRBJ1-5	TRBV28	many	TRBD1	CASSPRGAINQPQHF	TGTGCCAGCAGCCCCAGGGGGGCGATCAATCAGCCCCAGCATTTT
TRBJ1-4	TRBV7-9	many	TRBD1	CASSRTGRSALNEKLFF	TGTGCCAGCAGCCGGACAGGAAGGTCCGCCTTAAATGAAAAACTGTTTTTT
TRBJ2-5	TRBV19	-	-	CASSKGDRRETQYF	TGTGCCAGTAGTAAGGGCGACAGAAGAGAGACCCAGTACTTC
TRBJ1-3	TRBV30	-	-	CAWSVDSGNTIYF	TGTGCCTGGAGTGTCGACTCTGGAAACACCATATATTTT
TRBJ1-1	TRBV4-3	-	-	CASSQGSAGNTEAFF	TGCGCCAGCAGCCAAGGCAGCGCGGGGAACACTGAAGCTTTCTTT
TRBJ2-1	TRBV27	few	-	CASSALEGDIEQFF	TGTGCCAGCAGTGCGCTCGAGGGAGACATTGAGCAGTTCTTC
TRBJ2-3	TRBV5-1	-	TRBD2	CASSPSGGASDTQYF	TGCGCCAGCAGCCCTAGCGGGGGGGCCTCAGATACGCAGTATTTT
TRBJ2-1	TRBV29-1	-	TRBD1	CSVLQTGSEQFF	TGCAGCGTCTTACAGACAGGGAGTGAGCAGTTCTTC
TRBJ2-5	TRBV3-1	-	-	CASSQVTGQRGETQYF	TGTGCCAGCAGCCAAGTTACAGGGCAAAGAGGGGAGACCCAGTACTTC
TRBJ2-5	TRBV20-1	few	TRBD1	CSAIRGRETQYF	TGCAGTGCCATCAGGGGGCGCGAGACCCAGTACTTC
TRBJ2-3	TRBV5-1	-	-	CASSLAQGHGDTQYF	TGCGCCAGCAGCTTGGCACAGGGCCACGGAGATACGCAGTATTTT
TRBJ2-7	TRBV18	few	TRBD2	CASSPFLAGGSYEQYF	TGTGCCAGCTCACCATTCCTAGCGGGGGGTTCCTACGAGCAGTACTTC
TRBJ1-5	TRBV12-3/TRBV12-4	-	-	CASSLGLGGNQPQHF	TGTGCCAGCAGTTTAGGGCTCGGGGGCAATCAGCCCCAGCATTTT
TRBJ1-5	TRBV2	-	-	CASSEETFGGQPQHF	TGTGCCAGCAGTGAAGAGACCTTTGGAGGTCAGCCCCAGCATTTT
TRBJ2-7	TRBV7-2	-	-	CASRGGAGSAYEQYF	TGTGCCAGCAGAGGGGGAGCGGGGAGTGCCTACGAGCAGTACTTC
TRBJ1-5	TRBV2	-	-	CASRGGPVGPQHF	TGTGCCAGCAGGGGAGGACCTGTTGGGCCCCAGCATTTT
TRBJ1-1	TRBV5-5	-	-	CASSRFRGQNTEAFF	TGTGCCAGCAGCCGCTTCCGGGGGCAGAACACTGAAGCTTTCTTT
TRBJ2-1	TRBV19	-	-	CASSPLLLGIEQFF	TGTGCCAGTAGTCCCCTTCTACTAGGTATTGAGCAGTTCTTC
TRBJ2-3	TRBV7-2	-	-	CASSLEILGGTDTQYF	TGTGCCAGCAGCTTAGAGATACTGGGAGGCACAGATACGCAGTATTTT
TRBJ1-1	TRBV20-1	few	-	CSARDPGDNTEAFF	TGCAGTGCTAGAGATCCTGGCGACAACACTGAAGCTTTCTTT
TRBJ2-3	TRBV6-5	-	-	CASSYMRGLTDTQYF	TGTGCCAGCAGTTACATGCGGGGGCTCACAGATACGCAGTATTTT
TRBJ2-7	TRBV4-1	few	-	CASSQETTTIEQYF	TGCGCCAGCAGCCAAGAGACTACGACCATCGAGCAGTACTTC
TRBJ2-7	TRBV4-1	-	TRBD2	CASSQPIAGGRSYEQYF	TGCGCCAGCAGCCAACCCATAGCGGGGGGACGTTCCTACGAGCAGTACTTC